The 9 T cell receptor beta chains presented below share a single source sample, sequenced in a study of response to subunit inactivated influenza vaccine. TCRdb used MiXCR to reprocess the RT-PCR reads, holding one entry per CDR3 protein. The sample records 150,000 to 200,000 distinct CDR3 sequences, around 9.9% being singletons. The sample was non-naive T cells sorted from PBMCs, taken roughly 47 days after vaccination. The source is a middle-aged man who received an inactivated influenza vaccine.

The chain combines TRBV6-1 with TRBJ2-5; 9 nucleotides align to TRBD1. Per germline, CDR1 MNHNS and CDR2 SASEGT. The V and J ends lost 5 bases and 5 bases, in that order; junction bases with no gene match: 12. The CDR3 totals 16 residues. As DNA, the CDR3 is TGTGCCAGCAGTCCTTTCCCGGGACAGGGTAGGGAGACCCAGTACTTC. This sequence encodes CASSPFPGQGRETQYF.

V is TRBV5-1 and J is TRBJ2-4; 9 positions agree with TRBD1. J lost 7 bases, V lost 2 bases, and 10 bases had no gene match. CDR1 and CDR2 from the germline V gene are SGHRS and YFSETQ. The CDR3 runs to 16 residues. CDR3 in amino acids: CASSLQGAMISNIQYF. CDR3 bases: TGCGCCAGCAGCTTACAGGGGGCAATGATCAGCAACATTCAGTACTTC. The whole variable domain, filled in from reference TRBV5-1 and TRBJ2-4, reads KAGVTQTPRYLIKTRGQQVTLSCSPISGHRSVSWYQQTPGQGLQFLFEYFSETQRNKGNFPGRFSGRQFSNSRSEMNVSTLELGDSALYLCASSLQGAMISNIQYFGAGTRLSVL.

This clonotype has a handful of counts. The chain combines TRBV5-5 with TRBJ1-5; 10 nucleotides line up with TRBD1. CDR1 and CDR2 (germline): SGHKS, YYEKEE (reference sequence). V was pared by 1 base and J by 6 bases, with 7 bases of the junction left unmatched. The CDR3 contains 16 residues. The CDR3 here is CASSLSGTGESQPQHF. CDR3 nucleotide sequence: TGTGCCAGCAGCTTGTCCGGGACAGGGGAGAGTCAGCCCCAGCATTTT.

This chain uses TRBV2 with TRBJ1-4; D call uncertain. The germline CDR1 and CDR2 sequences are SNHLY and FYNNEI. V gave up 11 bases and J gave up 8 bases, with 21 bases separating them. The CDR3 totals 14 residues. CDR3 amino acids: CAPVMGEVQEKLFF. In DNA form, the CDR3 reads TGTGCCCCGGTTATGGGTGAGGTACAAGAAAAACTGTTTTTT.

This clonotype has ten or more counts. V gene TRBV7-9 combines with J gene TRBJ2-1; 7 nucleotides line up with TRBD2. This CDR3 contains 14 residues. The germline gives CDR1 SEHNR, CDR2 FQNEAQ (reference sequence). J was trimmed by 5 bases and V by 8 bases; bases with no gene match: 9. The CDR3 protein is CASSGKAGNNEQFF. Written as DNA, the CDR3 is TGTGCCAGCTCCGGGAAAGCGGGAAACAATGAGCAGTTCTTC.

This clonotype was recorded at least ten times. This sequence joins TRBV11-3 and TRBJ2-2, with a tentative D call TRBD2 (5 bases). V lost 1 base and J lost 4, with 7 bases in between. This CDR3 comprises 14 residues. Germline lookup yields CDR1 SGHNT and CDR2 YENEEA. The CDR3 coding sequence is TGTGCCAGCAGCTTAGGGACTTTCACCGGGGAGCTGTTTTTT. The encoded protein is CASSLGTFTGELFF.

J is TRBJ1-2 and V is TRBV5-1, with D possibly matching TRBD1 (5 bases). Trimming took 4 bases from V and 1 from J, leaving 17 bases between them. Looked up from germline, CDR1 is SGHRS and CDR2 is YFSETQ. The CDR3 is 16 residues long. CDR3 coding DNA: TGCGCCAGCAGCCCTGCCTTCGGGGGAGTTAACTATGGCTACACCTTC. Residues: CASSPAFGGVNYGYTF. Filled out from reference TRBV5-1 and TRBJ1-2, the complete variable domain reads KAGVTQTPRYLIKTRGQQVTLSCSPISGHRSVSWYQQTPGQGLQFLFEYFSETQRNKGNFPGRFSGRQFSNSRSEMNVSTLELGDSALYLCASSPAFGGVNYGYTFGSGTRLTVV.

This clonotype was counted a few times. V gene TRBV5-6 combines with J gene TRBJ1-6; no reliable D call. CDR1 SGHDT and CDR2 YYEEEE come from the germline V gene. V lost 0 bases and J lost 7, with 8 bases in between. CDR3 length: 14 residues. The chain's CDR3 is CASSLVGSNSPLHF. The CDR3 bases are TGTGCCAGCAGCTTGGTAGGCAGCAATTCACCCCTCCACTTT.

The chain uses TRBV20-1 and TRBJ1-6; possible D gene TRBD1, 6 bases. The V end lost 5 bases, the J end lost 5 bases, and 13 bases lay between the germline ends. Germline CDR1 DFQATT, CDR2 SNEGSKA (reference sequence). The CDR3 contains 14 residues. The CDR3 DNA reads TGCAGTGCTTCACGGGACATTAATAATTCACCCCTCCACTTT. Its protein is CSASRDINNSPLHF.